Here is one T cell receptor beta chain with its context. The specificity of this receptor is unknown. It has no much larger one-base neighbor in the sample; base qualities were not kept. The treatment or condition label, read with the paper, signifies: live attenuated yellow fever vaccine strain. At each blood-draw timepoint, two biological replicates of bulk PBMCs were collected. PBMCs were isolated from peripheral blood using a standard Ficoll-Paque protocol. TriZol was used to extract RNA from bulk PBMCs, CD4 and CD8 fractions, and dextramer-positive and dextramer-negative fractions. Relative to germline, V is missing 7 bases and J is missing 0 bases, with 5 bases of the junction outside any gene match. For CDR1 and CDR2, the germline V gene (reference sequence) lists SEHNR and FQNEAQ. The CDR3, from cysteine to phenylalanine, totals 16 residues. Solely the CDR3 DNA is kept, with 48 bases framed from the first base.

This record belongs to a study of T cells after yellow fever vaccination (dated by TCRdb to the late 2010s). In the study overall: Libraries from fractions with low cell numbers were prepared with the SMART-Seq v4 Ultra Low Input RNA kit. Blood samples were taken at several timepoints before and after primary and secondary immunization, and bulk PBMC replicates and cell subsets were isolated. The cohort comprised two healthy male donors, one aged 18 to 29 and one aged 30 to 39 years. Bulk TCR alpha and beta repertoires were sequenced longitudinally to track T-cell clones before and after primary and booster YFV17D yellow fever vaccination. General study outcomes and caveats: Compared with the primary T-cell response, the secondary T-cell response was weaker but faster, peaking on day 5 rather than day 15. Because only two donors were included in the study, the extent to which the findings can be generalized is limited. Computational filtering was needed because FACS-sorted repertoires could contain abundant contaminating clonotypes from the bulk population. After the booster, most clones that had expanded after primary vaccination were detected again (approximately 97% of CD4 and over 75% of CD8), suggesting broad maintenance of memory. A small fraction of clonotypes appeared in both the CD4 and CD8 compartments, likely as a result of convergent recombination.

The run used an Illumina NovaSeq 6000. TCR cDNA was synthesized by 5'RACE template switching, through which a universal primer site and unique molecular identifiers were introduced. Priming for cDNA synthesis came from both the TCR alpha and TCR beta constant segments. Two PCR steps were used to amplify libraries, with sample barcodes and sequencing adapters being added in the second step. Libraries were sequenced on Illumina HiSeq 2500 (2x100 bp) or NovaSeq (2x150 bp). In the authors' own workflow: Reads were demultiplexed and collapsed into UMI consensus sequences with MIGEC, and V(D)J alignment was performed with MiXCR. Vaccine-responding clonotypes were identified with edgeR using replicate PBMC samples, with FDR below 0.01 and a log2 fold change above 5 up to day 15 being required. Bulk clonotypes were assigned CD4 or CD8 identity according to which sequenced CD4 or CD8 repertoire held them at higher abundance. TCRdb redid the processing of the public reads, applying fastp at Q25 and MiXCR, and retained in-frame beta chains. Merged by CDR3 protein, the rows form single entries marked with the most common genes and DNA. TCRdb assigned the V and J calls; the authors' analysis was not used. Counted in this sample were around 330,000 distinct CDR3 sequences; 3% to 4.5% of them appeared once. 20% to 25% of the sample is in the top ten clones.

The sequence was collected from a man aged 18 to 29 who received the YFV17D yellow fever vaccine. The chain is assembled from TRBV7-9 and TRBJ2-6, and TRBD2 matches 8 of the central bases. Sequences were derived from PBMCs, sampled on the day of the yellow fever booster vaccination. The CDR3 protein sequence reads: CASTRGGSSGANVLTF. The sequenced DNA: TGTGCCAGCACCCGGGGGGGGTCCTCTGGGGCCAACGTCCTGACTTTC.